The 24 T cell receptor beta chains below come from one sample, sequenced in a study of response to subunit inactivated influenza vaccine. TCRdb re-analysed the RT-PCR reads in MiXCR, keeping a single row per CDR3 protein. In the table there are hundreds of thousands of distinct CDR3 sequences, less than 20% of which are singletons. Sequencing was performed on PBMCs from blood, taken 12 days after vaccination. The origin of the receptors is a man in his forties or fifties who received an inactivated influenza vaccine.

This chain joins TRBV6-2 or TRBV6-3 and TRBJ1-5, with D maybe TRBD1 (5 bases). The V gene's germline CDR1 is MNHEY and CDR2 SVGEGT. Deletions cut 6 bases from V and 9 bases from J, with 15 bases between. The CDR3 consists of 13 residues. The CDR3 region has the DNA TGTGCCAGCAGCCCCCCAGGGAGTCGGCCCCAGCATTTT. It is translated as CASSPPGSRPQHF.

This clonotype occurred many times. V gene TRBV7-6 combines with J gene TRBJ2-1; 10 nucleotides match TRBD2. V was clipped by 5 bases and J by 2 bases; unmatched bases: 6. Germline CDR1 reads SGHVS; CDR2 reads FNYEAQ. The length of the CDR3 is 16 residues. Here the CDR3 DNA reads TGTGCCAGCAGCAGAGCTAGCGGGGGTGCCTACAATGAGCAGTTCTTC. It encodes CASSRASGGAYNEQFF.

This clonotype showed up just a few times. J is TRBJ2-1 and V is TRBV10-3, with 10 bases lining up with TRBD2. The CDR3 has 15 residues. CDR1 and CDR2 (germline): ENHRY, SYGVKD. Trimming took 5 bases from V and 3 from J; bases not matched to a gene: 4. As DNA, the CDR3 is TGTGCCATCAGTTCGACTAGCGGGCGCTACAATGAGCAGTTCTTC. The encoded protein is CAISSTSGRYNEQFF.

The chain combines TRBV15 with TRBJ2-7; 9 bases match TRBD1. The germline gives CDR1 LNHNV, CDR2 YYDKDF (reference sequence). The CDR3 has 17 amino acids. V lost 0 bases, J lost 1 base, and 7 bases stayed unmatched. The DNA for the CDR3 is TGTGCCACCAGCAGAGAGGGATCGGGACAGGGTTCCTACGAGCAGTACTTC. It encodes CATSREGSGQGSYEQYF.

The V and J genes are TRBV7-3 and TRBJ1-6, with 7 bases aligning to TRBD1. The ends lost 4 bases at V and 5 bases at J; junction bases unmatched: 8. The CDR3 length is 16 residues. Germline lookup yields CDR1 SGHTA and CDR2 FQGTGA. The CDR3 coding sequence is TGTGCCAGCAGCTCAATACCGGGACAGAATAATTCACCCCTCCACTTT. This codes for CASSSIPGQNNSPLHF.

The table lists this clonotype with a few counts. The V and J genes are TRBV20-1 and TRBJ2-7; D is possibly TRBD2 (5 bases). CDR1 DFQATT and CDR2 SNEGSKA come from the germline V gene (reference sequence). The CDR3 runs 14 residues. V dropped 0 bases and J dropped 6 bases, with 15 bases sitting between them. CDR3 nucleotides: TGCAGTGCTAGAGATCGGCTGCCCCGGGGCGAGCAGTACTTC. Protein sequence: CSARDRLPRGEQYF.

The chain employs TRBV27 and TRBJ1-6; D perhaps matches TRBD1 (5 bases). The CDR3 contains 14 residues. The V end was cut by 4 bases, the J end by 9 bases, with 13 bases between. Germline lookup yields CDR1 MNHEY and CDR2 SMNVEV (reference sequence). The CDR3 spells CASSSRVWVSPLHF. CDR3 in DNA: TGTGCCAGCAGTTCCAGGGTGTGGGTTTCACCCCTCCACTTT.

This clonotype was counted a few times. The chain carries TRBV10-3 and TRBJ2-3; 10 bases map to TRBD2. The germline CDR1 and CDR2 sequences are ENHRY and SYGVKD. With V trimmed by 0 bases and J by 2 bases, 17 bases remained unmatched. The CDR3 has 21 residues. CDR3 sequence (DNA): TGTGCCATCAGTGAGTCGAATCGAAAAGCGGGGGGGCCTTTATACACAGATACGCAGTATTTT. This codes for CAISESNRKAGGPLYTDTQYF.

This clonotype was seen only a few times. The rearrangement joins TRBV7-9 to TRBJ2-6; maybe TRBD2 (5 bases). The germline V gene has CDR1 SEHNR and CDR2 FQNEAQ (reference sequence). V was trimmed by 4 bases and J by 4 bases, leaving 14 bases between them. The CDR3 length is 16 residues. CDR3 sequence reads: CASSSTPSGGANVLTF. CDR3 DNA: TGTGCCAGCAGCTCGACCCCCTCGGGGGGGGCCAACGTCCTGACTTTC. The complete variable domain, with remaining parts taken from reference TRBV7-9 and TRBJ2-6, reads DTGVSQNPRHKITKRGQNVTFRCDPISEHNRLYWYRQTLGQGPEFLTYFQNEAQLEKSRLLSDRFSAERPKGSFSTLEIQRTEQGDSAMYLCASSSTPSGGANVLTFGAGSRLTVL.

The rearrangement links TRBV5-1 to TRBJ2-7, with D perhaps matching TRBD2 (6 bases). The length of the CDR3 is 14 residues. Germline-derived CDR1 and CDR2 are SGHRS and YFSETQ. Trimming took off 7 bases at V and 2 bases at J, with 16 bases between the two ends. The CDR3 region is CASLPGTGAYEQYF. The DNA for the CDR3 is TGCGCCAGCCTCCCCGGGACGGGAGCCTACGAGCAGTACTTC.

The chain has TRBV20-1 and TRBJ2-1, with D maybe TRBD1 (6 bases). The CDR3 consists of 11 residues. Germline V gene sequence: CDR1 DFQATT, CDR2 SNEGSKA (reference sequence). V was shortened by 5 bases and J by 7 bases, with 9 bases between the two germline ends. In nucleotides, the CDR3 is TGCAGTGCTTACAGGGAGAATGAGCAGTTCTTC. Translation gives CSAYRENEQFF.

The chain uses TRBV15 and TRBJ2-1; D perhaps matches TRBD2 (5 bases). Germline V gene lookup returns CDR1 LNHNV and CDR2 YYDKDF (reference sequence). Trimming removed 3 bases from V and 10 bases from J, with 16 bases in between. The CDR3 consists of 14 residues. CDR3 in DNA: TGTGCCACCAGCAGTGGGCTAGCTGGCGGAGAGCAGTTCTTC. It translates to CATSSGLAGGEQFF.

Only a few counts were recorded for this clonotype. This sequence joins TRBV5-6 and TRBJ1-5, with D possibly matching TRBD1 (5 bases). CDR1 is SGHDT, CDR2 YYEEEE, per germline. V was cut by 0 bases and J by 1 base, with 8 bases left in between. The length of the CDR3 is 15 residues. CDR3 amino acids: CASSLGQKSNQPQHF. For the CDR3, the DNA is TGTGCCAGCAGCTTGGGACAGAAAAGCAATCAGCCCCAGCATTTT. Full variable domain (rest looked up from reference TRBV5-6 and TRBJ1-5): DAGVTQSPTHLIKTRGQQVTLRCSPKSGHDTVSWYQQALGQGPQFIFQYYEEEERQRGNFPDRFSGHQFPNYSSELNVNALLLGDSALYLCASSLGQKSNQPQHFGDGTRLSIL.

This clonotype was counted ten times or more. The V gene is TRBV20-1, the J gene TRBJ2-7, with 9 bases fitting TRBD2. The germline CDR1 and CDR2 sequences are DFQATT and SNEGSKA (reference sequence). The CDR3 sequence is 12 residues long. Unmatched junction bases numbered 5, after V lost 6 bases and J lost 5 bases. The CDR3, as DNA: TGCAGTGCGGAACGACTAGCGGACGAGCAGTACTTC. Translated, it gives CSAERLADEQYF.

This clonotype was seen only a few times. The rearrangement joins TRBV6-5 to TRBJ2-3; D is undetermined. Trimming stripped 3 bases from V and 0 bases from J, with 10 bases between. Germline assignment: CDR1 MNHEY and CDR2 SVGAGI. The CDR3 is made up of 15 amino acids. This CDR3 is CASSYDRQSTDTQYF. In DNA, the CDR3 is TGTGCCAGCAGTTATGATCGGCAGAGCACAGATACGCAGTATTTT.

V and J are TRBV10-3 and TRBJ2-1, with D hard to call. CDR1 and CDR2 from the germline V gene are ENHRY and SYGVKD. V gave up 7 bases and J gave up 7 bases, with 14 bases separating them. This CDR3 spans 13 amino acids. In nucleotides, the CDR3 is TGTGCCATCAACCCCGAGGAAGGGAATGAGCAGTTCTTC. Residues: CAINPEEGNEQFF.

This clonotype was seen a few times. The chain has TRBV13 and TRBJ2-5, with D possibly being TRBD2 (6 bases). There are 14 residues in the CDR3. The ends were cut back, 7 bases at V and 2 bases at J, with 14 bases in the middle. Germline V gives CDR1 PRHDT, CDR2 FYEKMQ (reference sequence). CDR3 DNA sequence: TGTGCCAGCAACTCCGGGACTCATCAAGAGACCCAGTACTTC. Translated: CASNSGTHQETQYF.

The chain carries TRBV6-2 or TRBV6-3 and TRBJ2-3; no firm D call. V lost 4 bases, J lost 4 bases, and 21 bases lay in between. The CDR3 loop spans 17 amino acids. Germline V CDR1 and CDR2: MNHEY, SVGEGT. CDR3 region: CASSFGVSRSRADTQYF. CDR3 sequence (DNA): TGTGCCAGCAGTTTCGGTGTTAGCCGCTCGCGCGCAGATACGCAGTATTTT.

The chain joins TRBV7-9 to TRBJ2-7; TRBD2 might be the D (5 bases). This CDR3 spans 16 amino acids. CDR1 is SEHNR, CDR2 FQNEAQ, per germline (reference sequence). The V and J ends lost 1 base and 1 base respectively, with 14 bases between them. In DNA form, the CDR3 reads TGTGCCAGCAGCTTAGTCAGCAGACCGGGATCCTACGAGCAGTACTTC. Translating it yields CASSLVSRPGSYEQYF.

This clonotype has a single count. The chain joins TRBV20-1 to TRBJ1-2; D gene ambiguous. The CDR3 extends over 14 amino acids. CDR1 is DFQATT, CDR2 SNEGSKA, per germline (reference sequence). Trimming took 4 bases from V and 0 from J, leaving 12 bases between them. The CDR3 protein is CSAMDRKTNYGYTF. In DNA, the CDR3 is TGCAGTGCTATGGACCGAAAGACTAACTATGGCTACACCTTC.

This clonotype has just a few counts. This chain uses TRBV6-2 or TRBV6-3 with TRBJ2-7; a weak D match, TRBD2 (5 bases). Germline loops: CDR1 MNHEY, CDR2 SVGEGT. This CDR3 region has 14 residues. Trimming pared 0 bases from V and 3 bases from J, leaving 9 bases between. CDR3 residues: CASSYSSGFYEQYF. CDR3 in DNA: TGTGCCAGCAGTTACTCGTCGGGGTTCTACGAGCAGTACTTC.

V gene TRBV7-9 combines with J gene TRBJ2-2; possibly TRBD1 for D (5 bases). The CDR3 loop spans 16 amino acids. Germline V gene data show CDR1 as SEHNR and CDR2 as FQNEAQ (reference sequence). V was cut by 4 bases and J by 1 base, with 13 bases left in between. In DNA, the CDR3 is TGTGCCAGCAGCTCATACGAGACAGAGAACACCGGGGAGCTGTTTTTT. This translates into CASSSYETENTGELFF.

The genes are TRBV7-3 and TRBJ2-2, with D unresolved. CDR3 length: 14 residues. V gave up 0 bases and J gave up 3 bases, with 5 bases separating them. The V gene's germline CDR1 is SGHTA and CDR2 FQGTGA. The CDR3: CASSLTWDTGELFF. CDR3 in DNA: TGTGCCAGCAGCTTAACTTGGGACACCGGGGAGCTGTTTTTT.

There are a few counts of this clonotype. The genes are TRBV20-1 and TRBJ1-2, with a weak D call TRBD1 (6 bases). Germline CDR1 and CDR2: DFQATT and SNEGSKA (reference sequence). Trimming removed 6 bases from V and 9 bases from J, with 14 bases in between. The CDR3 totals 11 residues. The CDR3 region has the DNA TGCAGTGCCTACAGGGCCCCGAGCTACACCTTC. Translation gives CSAYRAPSYTF.